A selection of T cell receptor beta chains follows, all from one sample in a study of cytomegalovirus exposure and HLA in healthy donors. Measured with immunoSEQ multiplex PCR; TCRdb has only the in-frame clones, and not every one. The sample consists of around 160,000 clones, 65% to 85% of them appearing once. The sequencing sample was made of PBMCs. These TCRs come from a woman between 35 and 50 years old in good health and CMV-seropositive. CDR3s include the opening cysteine and the closing phenylalanine or tryptophan. D genes are given only for firm matches. Size values are once, few and many counts, or a class for expanded clones, and some rows have none.

cdr3_aa: CASSLEGTGGWTEAFF
cdr3_nt: TGTGCCAGCAGCTTAGAGGGGACAGGGGGGTGGACTGAAGCTTTCTTT
d_call: TRBD1
clone_size: .
v_call: TRBV11-3
j_call: TRBJ1-1

cdr3_aa: CASSWGLAGDTDTQYF
cdr3_nt: TGTGCCAGCAGCTGGGGACTAGCGGGGGACACAGATACGCAGTATTTT
d_call: TRBD2
clone_size: .
v_call: TRBV7-9
j_call: TRBJ2-3

cdr3_aa: CASSPGSNTEAFF
cdr3_nt: TGTGCCAGCAGCCCAGGGTCGAACACTGAAGCTTTCTTT
d_call: .
clone_size: .
v_call: TRBV7-9
j_call: TRBJ1-1

cdr3_aa: CASSYSAGVRTEAFF
cdr3_nt: TGTGCCAGCAGTTACTCGGCAGGGGTTAGGACTGAAGCTTTCTTT
d_call: .
clone_size: large
v_call: TRBV6-6
j_call: TRBJ1-1

cdr3_aa: CASSPGGANIQYF
cdr3_nt: TGTGCCAGCAGCCCCGGGGGGGCGAACATTCAGTACTTC
d_call: TRBD2
clone_size: few
v_call: TRBV2
j_call: TRBJ2-4

cdr3_aa: CASSLQGAGNEKLFF
cdr3_nt: TGTGCCAGTAGTCTTCAGGGGGCCGGTAATGAAAAACTGTTTTTT
d_call: TRBD1
clone_size: .
v_call: TRBV19
j_call: TRBJ1-4

cdr3_aa: CASSLGQLNYGYTF
cdr3_nt: TGTGCCAGCAGCTTGGGACAGTTGAACTATGGCTACACCTTC
d_call: .
clone_size: .
v_call: TRBV5-4
j_call: TRBJ1-2

cdr3_aa: CASSIPGIAANYGYTF
cdr3_nt: TGTGCCAGTAGTATTCCAGGGATCGCGGCTAACTATGGCTACACCTTC
d_call: .
clone_size: .
v_call: TRBV19
j_call: TRBJ1-2

cdr3_aa: CASTATGPWEQYF
cdr3_nt: TGTGCCAGCACCGCCACAGGGCCCTGGGAGCAGTACTTC
d_call: .
clone_size: .
v_call: TRBV5-6
j_call: TRBJ2-7

cdr3_aa: CASSDRRYYGYTF
cdr3_nt: TGTGCCAGTAGCGACAGGAGGTACTATGGCTACACCTTC
d_call: .
clone_size: .
v_call: TRBV19
j_call: TRBJ1-2

cdr3_aa: CASSLQGEEGYTF
cdr3_nt: TGTGCCAGCAGCTTACAGGGGGAGGAAGGCTACACCTTC
d_call: TRBD1
clone_size: .
v_call: TRBV5-4
j_call: TRBJ1-2

cdr3_aa: CASSLWGGTYNEQFF
cdr3_nt: TGTGCCAGCAGCTTGTGGGGGGGGACCTACAATGAGCAGTTCTTC
d_call: TRBD2
clone_size: .
v_call: TRBV5-4
j_call: TRBJ2-1

cdr3_aa: CASRGLFREQYF
cdr3_nt: TGTGCCAGCAGGGGCTTGTTCAGGGAGCAGTACTTC
d_call: .
clone_size: .
v_call: TRBV27
j_call: TRBJ2-7

cdr3_aa: CASSRGQNTGELFF
cdr3_nt: TGTGCCAGCAGCAGGGGACAGAACACCGGGGAGCTGTTTTTT
d_call: .
clone_size: once
v_call: TRBV7-2
j_call: TRBJ2-2

cdr3_aa: CASSPGTRSSYEQYF
cdr3_nt: TGTGCCAGCTCACCCGGGACTCGCAGCTCCTACGAGCAGTACTTC
d_call: .
clone_size: .
v_call: TRBV18
j_call: TRBJ2-7

cdr3_aa: CASSLTGGAEAFF
cdr3_nt: TGTGCCAGCAGCCTGACAGGGGGTGCTGAAGCTTTCTTT
d_call: TRBD1
clone_size: .
v_call: TRBV25-1
j_call: TRBJ1-1

cdr3_aa: CASSLGSSGGKETQYF
cdr3_nt: TGTGCCAGCAGCTTAGGTTCTAGCGGGGGAAAAGAGACCCAGTACTTC
d_call: TRBD2
clone_size: .
v_call: TRBV7-7
j_call: TRBJ2-5

cdr3_aa: CASSQGGPNNEQFF
cdr3_nt: TGTGCCAGCAGCCAGGGGGGACCGAACAATGAGCAGTTCTTC
d_call: .
clone_size: .
v_call: TRBV28
j_call: TRBJ2-1

cdr3_aa: CASRGQGADEQYF
cdr3_nt: TGTGCCAGCAGAGGTCAGGGGGCCGACGAGCAGTACTTC
d_call: TRBD1
clone_size: few
v_call: TRBV6-1
j_call: TRBJ2-7

cdr3_aa: CASSPATAEAFF
cdr3_nt: TGTGCCAGCTCACCGGCGACAGCCGAAGCTTTCTTT
d_call: .
clone_size: .
v_call: TRBV18
j_call: TRBJ1-1

cdr3_aa: CASSYGGKANEKLFF
cdr3_nt: TGTGCCAGCAGTTACGGCGGGAAAGCTAATGAAAAACTGTTTTTT
d_call: .
clone_size: .
v_call: TRBV6-5
j_call: TRBJ1-4

cdr3_aa: CASSQVRAGARTTDTQYF
cdr3_nt: TGCGCCAGCAGCCAAGTTAGAGCGGGGGCCCGGACGACAGATACGCAGTATTTT
d_call: TRBD2
clone_size: .
v_call: TRBV4-1
j_call: TRBJ2-3

cdr3_aa: CASTKGTSGGTITDTQYF
cdr3_nt: TGTGCCAGCACCAAAGGGACTAGCGGGGGGACTATCACAGATACGCAGTATTTT
d_call: TRBD2
clone_size: .
v_call: TRBV14
j_call: TRBJ2-3

cdr3_aa: CASSTGQGPETQYF
cdr3_nt: TGTGCCAGCAGTACCGGACAGGGTCCGGAGACCCAGTACTTC
d_call: TRBD1
clone_size: .
v_call: TRBV6-5
j_call: TRBJ2-5

cdr3_aa: CASSYQGGNQPQHF
cdr3_nt: TGTGCCAGCAGCTACCAGGGCGGCAATCAGCCCCAGCATTTT
d_call: .
clone_size: .
v_call: TRBV7-9
j_call: TRBJ1-5

cdr3_aa: CASSLTGVNTEAFF
cdr3_nt: TGTGCCAGCAGCTTGACAGGGGTGAACACTGAAGCTTTCTTT
d_call: TRBD1
clone_size: .
v_call: TRBV7-9
j_call: TRBJ1-1

cdr3_aa: CASRFEGVGAGELFF
cdr3_nt: TGTGCCAGTAGGTTCGAGGGGGTGGGCGCCGGGGAGCTGTTTTTT
d_call: .
clone_size: .
v_call: TRBV19
j_call: TRBJ2-2

cdr3_aa: CASSLMASFTGELFF
cdr3_nt: TGTGCCAGCAGCTTGATGGCCTCTTTCACCGGGGAGCTGTTTTTT
d_call: .
clone_size: .
v_call: TRBV5-8
j_call: TRBJ2-2

cdr3_aa: CASSPQGVGAEAFF
cdr3_nt: TGTGCCAGCAGCCCTCAGGGGGTAGGAGCTGAAGCTTTCTTT
d_call: TRBD1
clone_size: few
v_call: TRBV14
j_call: TRBJ1-1

cdr3_aa: CASSYGLLYEQYF
cdr3_nt: TGTGCCAGCAGTTACGGCCTGCTTTACGAGCAGTACTTC
d_call: .
clone_size: once
v_call: TRBV6-5
j_call: TRBJ2-7